Each of the 13 T cell receptor beta chains below was sequenced from the same sample in a study of regulatory T cells in long-lasting Graves disease (dated by TCRdb to about 2021). Library construction relied on multiplex PCR. TCRdb shows the sequencer as Illumina HiSeq 4000. iRepertoire HTBI primers and Arm-PCR amplification of CDR3 regions were used to construct TCR beta libraries. TCRdb itself trimmed the public reads at Q25 with fastp, ran MiXCR and retained productive beta chains. CDR3 protein duplicates are merged, each entry listing the most common genes and DNA. The sample includes about 430,000 distinct CDR3 sequences, with around 20% observed a single time. The ten top clones hold roughly an eighth of the sample. What the time point label conveys for this sample: persistent/refractory GD, antithyroid drugs over 5 years with positive TRAb. For both TCR sequencing and RNA sequencing, RNA was extracted from PBMCs using TRIzol.

This specimen was peripheral blood mononuclear cells (PBMCs), taken when the disease was refractory, from a patient treated with antithyroid drugs. These receptors were collected from a female donor with Graves disease.

This clonotype was detected a few times. This sequence joins TRBV20-1 and TRBJ1-1; 8 bases are shared with TRBD1. The CDR3 extends over 15 amino acids. Germline assignment: CDR1 DFQATT and CDR2 SNEGSKA (reference sequence). Unmatched junction bases numbered 11, after V lost 4 bases and J lost 4 bases. Here the CDR3 DNA reads TGCAGTGCTACACGACAGGGGCGGGGAGGCACTGAAGCTTTCTTT. It translates to CSATRQGRGGTEAFF.

This chain connects TRBV18 to TRBJ2-7, with 8 bases aligning to TRBD2. V shed 4 bases, J shed 5 bases, and the junction held 7 bases outside the gene matches. Germline values: CDR1 KGHSH, CDR2 LQKENI. This CDR3 comprises 14 residues. This CDR3 is CASSQGLVGNEQYF. CDR3 nucleotide sequence: TGTGCCAGCTCACAGGGACTAGTGGGTAACGAGCAGTACTTC.

The rearrangement joins TRBV29-1 to TRBJ2-2; tentative D call: TRBD1 (6 bases). V was pared by 4 bases and J by 0 bases, with 12 bases between. CDR3 length: 15 amino acids. Germline loops: CDR1 SQVTM, CDR2 ANQGSEA. CDR3 in amino acids: CSVGSPGANTGELFF. CDR3 bases: TGCAGCGTTGGAAGTCCAGGGGCGAACACCGGGGAGCTGTTTTTT.

The V and J genes are TRBV10-2 and TRBJ1-1; D gene unclear. Germline lookup yields CDR1 WSHSY and CDR2 SAAADI. V was cut by 11 bases and J by 1 base, with 14 bases left in between. CDR3 length: 13 amino acids. CDR3 loop: CACRQDWNTEAFF. The CDR3 DNA follows: TGCGCCTGTAGACAAGACTGGAACACTGAAGCTTTCTTT.

About this clonotype itself: This may stem from a read error, because a much larger clone lies one nucleotide away. As the CDR3 is not closed by the conserved phenylalanine or tryptophan, this likely results from a read error. The chain recombines TRBV28 with TRBJ1-5; no definite D call. Germline V gives CDR1 MDHEN, CDR2 SYDVKM. This CDR3 comprises 14 residues. Between the trimmed V and J ends, which lost 5 bases and 9 bases, there was a span of 17 bases. CDR3 nucleotide sequence: TGTGCCAGCAGTCTAACAGTTTCCATGGGGCCCCAGCATCTT. Translating it yields CASSLTVSMGPQHL.

This clonotype has at least ten counts. The chain has TRBV3-1 and TRBJ1-1; D call uncertain. The CDR3 consists of 14 residues. Trimming cost V 4 bases and J 0 bases, with 9 bases left between them. Germline V lookup: CDR1 LGHDT, CDR2 YNNKEL (reference sequence). The CDR3: CASSPTSMNTEAFF. The DNA of the CDR3 is TGTGCCAGCAGCCCAACCTCTATGAACACTGAAGCTTTCTTT.

This clonotype was observed a handful of times. An end of the junction differs from the germline gene, which may be a read error. The chain couples TRBV6-5 to TRBJ1-5, with D possibly matching TRBD1 (5 bases). The CDR3 contains 16 residues. Per the germline V gene, CDR1 is MNHEY and CDR2 is SVGAGI. CDR3 in DNA: TGTGCCAGCAGTTACAGACAGCCTTATAGCAATCAGCCCCAGCTTTTT. This sequence encodes CASSYRQPYSNQPQLF.

The V call is TRBV19, the J call TRBJ2-1; TRBD2 matches at 10 bases. V shed 7 bases and J 4 bases; nucleotides not matched to a gene: 4. CDR3 size: 14 residues. Germline loops: CDR1 LNHDA, CDR2 SQIVND (reference sequence). Here the CDR3 reads CASNPGLAYNEQFF. Written as DNA, the CDR3 is TGTGCCAGTAACCCGGGACTAGCGTACAATGAGCAGTTCTTC.

The chain joins TRBV7-9 to TRBJ1-2; D is possibly TRBD1 (5 bases). The CDR3 is made up of 13 amino acids. Germline values: CDR1 SEHNR, CDR2 FQNEAQ (reference sequence). Deletions cut 5 bases from V and 5 bases from J, with 12 bases between. The chain's CDR3 is CASSHPGVYGYTF. The DNA of the CDR3 is TGTGCCAGCAGCCATCCGGGGGTTTATGGCTACACCTTC.

CDR3 in amino acids: CASSPDSYGDTQYF. In nucleotides, the CDR3 is TGTGCCAGCAGCCCAGACTCTTATGGAGATACGCAGTATTTT. The chain is built from TRBV5-8 and TRBJ2-3; D unresolved. V lost 4 bases, J lost 5 bases, and 14 bases lay in between. The CDR3 sequence is 14 residues long. Germline V lookup: CDR1 SGHTS, CDR2 YDEGEE.

This chain joins TRBV6-4 and TRBJ2-5; D might be TRBD1 or TRBD2, each matching 5 bases. The CDR3 is 13 amino acids. V lost 4 bases to trimming and J lost 5 bases, with 11 bases between them. Germline V lookup: CDR1 MRHNA, CDR2 SNTAGT. CDR3 sequence (DNA): TGTGCCAGCAGTGCTAAGTGGGGGGAGACCCAGTACTTC. Translating it yields CASSAKWGETQYF.

This clonotype was seen at least ten times. This chain joins TRBV12-3 or TRBV12-4 and TRBJ2-7, with a possible D match to TRBD1 (5 bases). CDR3 length equals 14 residues. With 6 bases removed from V and 2 bases from J, the gap between germline ends came to 14 bases. This CDR3 reads CASSSGRVTYEQYF. DNA of the CDR3: TGTGCCAGCAGCTCGGGCAGGGTCACCTACGAGCAGTACTTC.

The CDR3 region is CASSLALGFGETQYF. CDR3 sequence (DNA): TGTGCCAGCAGCTTGGCCCTTGGCTTCGGGGAGACCCAGTACTTC. The chain combines TRBV5-4 with TRBJ2-5; no definite D call. Trimming left V 0 bases short and J 5 bases short, with 14 bases between. Germline-derived CDR1 and CDR2 are SGHNT and YYREEE (reference sequence). CDR3 length equals 15 residues.